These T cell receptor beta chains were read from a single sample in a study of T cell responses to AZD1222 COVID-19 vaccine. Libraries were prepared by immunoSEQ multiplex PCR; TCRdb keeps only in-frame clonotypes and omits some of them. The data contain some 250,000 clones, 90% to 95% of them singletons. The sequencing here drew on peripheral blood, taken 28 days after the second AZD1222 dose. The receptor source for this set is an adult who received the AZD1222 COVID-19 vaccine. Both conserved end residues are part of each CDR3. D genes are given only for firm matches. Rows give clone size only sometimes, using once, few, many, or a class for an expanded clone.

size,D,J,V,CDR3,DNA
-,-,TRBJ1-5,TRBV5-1,CASSLEGPNQPQHF,TGCGCCAGCAGCTTGGAGGGTCCCAATCAGCCCCAGCATTTT
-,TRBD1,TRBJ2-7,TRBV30,CAWSPGGSFYEQYF,TGTGCCTGGAGCCCAGGGGGCAGTTTCTACGAGCAGTACTTC
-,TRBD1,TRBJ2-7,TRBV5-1,CASSPRDRVHEQYF,TGCGCCAGCAGCCCCCGGGACAGGGTACACGAGCAGTACTTC
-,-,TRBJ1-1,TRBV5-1,CASSSRQGSGTEAFF,TGCGCCAGCAGCAGTCGGCAGGGCTCGGGCACTGAAGCTTTCTTT
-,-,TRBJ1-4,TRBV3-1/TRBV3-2,CASSQTSSVGLFF,TGTGCCAGCAGCCAAACATCCTCCGTGGGACTGTTTTTT
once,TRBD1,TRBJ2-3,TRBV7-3,CASSRTGGIAGRTDTQYF,TGTGCCAGCTCGCGGACAGGGGGCATAGCGGGCCGCACAGATACGCAGTATTTT
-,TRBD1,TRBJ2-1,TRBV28,CASSPGQPAHEQFF,TGTGCCAGCAGTCCGGGACAGCCCGCCCATGAGCAGTTCTTC
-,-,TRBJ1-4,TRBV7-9,CASSWTETTNEKLFF,TGTGCCAGCAGCTGGACCGAGACAACTAATGAAAAACTGTTTTTT
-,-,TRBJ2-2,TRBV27,CASRTFGGSNTGELFF,TGTGCCAGCAGAACGTTTGGGGGGTCGAACACCGGGGAGCTGTTTTTT
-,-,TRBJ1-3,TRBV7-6,CASSLGVMFSGNTIYF,TGTGCCAGCAGCTTAGGGGTCATGTTCTCTGGAAACACCATATATTTT
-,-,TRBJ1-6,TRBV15,CATSKGQRNNSPLHF,TGTGCCACCAGCAAAGGACAGAGAAATAATTCACCCCTCCACTTT
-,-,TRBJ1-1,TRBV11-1,CASSTTGWAEAFF,TGTGCCAGCAGCACCACGGGGTGGGCTGAAGCTTTCTTT
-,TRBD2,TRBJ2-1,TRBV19,CASSIGLAGVDEQFF,TGTGCCAGTAGTATTGGGCTAGCGGGAGTCGATGAGCAGTTCTTC
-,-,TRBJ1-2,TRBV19,CASSLPRGLLYGYTF,TGTGCCAGTAGCCTCCCTCGGGGGCTGTTATATGGCTACACCTTC
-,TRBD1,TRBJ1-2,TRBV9,CASSVGREGQHYGYTF,TGTGCCAGCAGCGTAGGGAGGGAGGGACAGCACTATGGCTACACCTTC
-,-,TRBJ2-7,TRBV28,CASSSYRVEQYF,TGTGCCAGCAGTTCTTACAGGGTCGAGCAGTACTTC
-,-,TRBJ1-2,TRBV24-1,CATSGDGYGYTF,TGTGCCACCAGTGGGGACGGTTATGGCTACACCTTC
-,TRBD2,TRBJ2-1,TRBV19,CASSKLAGVGEQFF,TGTGCCAGTAGTAAACTAGCGGGAGTAGGTGAGCAGTTCTTC
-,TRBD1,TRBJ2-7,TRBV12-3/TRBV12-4,CASSIQGNEQYF,TGTGCCAGCAGTATACAGGGGAACGAGCAGTACTTC
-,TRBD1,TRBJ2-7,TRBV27,CASSGTGASSYEQYF,TGTGCCAGCAGTGGAACAGGGGCGAGCTCCTACGAGCAGTACTTC
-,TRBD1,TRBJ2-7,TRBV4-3,CASSQRTGEAYEQYF,TGCGCCAGCAGCCAACGGACAGGGGAGGCCTACGAGCAGTACTTC
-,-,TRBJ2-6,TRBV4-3,CASSQVHRAGANVLTF,TGCGCCAGCAGCCAAGTACACCGGGCGGGGGCCAACGTCCTGACTTTC
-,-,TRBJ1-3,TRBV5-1,CASSWGRGFGNTIYF,TGCGCCAGCAGCTGGGGCCGGGGGTTCGGAAACACCATATATTTT
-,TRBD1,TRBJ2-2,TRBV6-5,CASSRGQNTGELFF,TGTGCCAGCAGCAGGGGGCAGAACACCGGGGAGCTGTTTTTT